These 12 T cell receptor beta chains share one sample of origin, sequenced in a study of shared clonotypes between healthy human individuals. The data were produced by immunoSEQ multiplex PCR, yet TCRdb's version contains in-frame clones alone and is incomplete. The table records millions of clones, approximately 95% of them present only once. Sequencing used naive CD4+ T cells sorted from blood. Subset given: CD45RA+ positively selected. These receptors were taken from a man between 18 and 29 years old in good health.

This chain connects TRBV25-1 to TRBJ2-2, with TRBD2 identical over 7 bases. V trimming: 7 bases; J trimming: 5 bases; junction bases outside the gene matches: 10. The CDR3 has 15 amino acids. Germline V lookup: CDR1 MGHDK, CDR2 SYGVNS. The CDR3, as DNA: TGTGCCAGCACCGAGGGGCTAGCGGATACCGGGGAGCTGTTTTTT. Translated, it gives CASTEGLADTGELFF.

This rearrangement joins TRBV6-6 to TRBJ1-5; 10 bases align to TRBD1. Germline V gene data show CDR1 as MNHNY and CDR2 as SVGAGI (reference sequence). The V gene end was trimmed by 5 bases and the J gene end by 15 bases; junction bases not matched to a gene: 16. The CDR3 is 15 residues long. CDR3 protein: CASSPSGTGAPAWHF. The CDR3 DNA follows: TGTGCCAGCAGTCCGTCCGGGACAGGGGCTCCTGCTTGGCATTTT.

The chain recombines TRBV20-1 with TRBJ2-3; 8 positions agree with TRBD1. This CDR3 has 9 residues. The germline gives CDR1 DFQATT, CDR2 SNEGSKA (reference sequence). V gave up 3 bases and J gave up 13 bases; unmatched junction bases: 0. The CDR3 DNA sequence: TGCAGTGCTAGGGACAGGGAGTATTTT. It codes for CSARDREYF.

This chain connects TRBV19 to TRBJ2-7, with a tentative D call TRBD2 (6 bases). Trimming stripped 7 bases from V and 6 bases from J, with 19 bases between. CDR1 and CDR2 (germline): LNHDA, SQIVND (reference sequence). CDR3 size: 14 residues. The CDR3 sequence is CASTPIRQGGEQYF. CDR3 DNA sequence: TGTGCCAGTACCCCGATCCGTCAGGGAGGCGAGCAGTACTTC.

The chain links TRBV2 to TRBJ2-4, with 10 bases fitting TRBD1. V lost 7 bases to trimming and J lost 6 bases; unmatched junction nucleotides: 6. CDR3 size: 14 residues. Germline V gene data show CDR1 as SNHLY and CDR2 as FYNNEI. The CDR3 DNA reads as TGTGCCAGCATCCGGACAGGGGGTCTAAACATTCAGTACTTC. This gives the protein CASIRTGGLNIQYF. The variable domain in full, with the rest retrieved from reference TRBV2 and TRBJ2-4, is EPEVTQTPSHQVTQMGQEVILRCVPISNHLYFYWYRQILGQKVEFLVSFYNNEISEKSEIFDDQFSVERPDGSNFTLKIRSTKLEDSAMYFCASIRTGGLNIQYFGAGTRLSVL.

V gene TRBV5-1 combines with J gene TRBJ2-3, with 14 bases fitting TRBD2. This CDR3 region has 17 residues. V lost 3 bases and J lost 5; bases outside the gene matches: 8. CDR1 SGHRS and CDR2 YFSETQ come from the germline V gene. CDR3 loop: CASSSLTSGGAGDTQYF. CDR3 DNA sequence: TGCGCCAGCAGCTCCCTGACTAGCGGGGGGGCCGGAGATACGCAGTATTTT.

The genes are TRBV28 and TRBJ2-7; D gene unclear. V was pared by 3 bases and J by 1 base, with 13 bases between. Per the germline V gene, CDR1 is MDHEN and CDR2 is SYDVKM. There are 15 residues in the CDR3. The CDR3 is CASSFVRIRSYEQYF. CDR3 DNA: TGTGCCAGCAGTTTTGTGAGGATTAGGTCCTACGAGCAGTACTTC.

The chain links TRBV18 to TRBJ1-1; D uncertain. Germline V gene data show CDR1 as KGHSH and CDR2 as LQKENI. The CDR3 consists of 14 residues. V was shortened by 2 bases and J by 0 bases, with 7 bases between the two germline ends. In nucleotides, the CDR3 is TGTGCCAGCTCACCAGCTCCTATGAACACTGAAGCTTTCTTT. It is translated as CASSPAPMNTEAFF.

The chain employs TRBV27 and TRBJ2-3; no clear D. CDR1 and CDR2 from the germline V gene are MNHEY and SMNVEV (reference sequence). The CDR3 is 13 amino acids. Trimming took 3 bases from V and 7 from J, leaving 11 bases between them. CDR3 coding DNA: TGTGCCAGCAGTTTTCTAGACACCAATACGCAGTATTTT. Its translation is CASSFLDTNTQYF.

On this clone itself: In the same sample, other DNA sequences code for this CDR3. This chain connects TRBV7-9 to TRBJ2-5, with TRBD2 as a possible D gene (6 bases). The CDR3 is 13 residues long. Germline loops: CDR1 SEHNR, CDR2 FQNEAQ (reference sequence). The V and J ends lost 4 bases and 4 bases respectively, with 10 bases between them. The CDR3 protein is CASSSLGGETQYF. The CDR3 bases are TGTGCCAGCAGCTCCCTCGGGGGAGAGACCCAGTACTTC. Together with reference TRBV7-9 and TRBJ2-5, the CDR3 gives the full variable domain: DTGVSQNPRHKITKRGQNVTFRCDPISEHNRLYWYRQTLGQGPEFLTYFQNEAQLEKSRLLSDRFSAERPKGSFSTLEIQRTEQGDSAMYLCASSSLGGETQYFGPGTRLLVL.

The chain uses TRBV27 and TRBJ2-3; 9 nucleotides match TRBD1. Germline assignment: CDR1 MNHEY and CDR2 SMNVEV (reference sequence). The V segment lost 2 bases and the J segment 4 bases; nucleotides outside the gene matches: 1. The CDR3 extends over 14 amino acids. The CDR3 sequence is CASSLGTGPDTQYF. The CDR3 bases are TGTGCCAGCAGTTTAGGGACAGGGCCAGATACGCAGTATTTT.

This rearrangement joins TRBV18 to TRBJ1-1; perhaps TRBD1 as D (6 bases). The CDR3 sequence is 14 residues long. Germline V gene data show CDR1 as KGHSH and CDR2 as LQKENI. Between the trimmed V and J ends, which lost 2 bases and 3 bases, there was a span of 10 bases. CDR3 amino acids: CASSPWGAYTEAFF. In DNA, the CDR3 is TGTGCCAGCTCACCATGGGGGGCCTACACTGAAGCTTTCTTT.